These T cell receptor beta chains were read from a single sample in a study of regulatory T cells in long-lasting Graves disease. TCRdb itself ran the multiplex PCR reads through MiXCR, one entry per CDR3 protein. The sample records 450,000 or so distinct CDR3 sequences, less than 25% being singletons. The starting material was peripheral blood mononuclear cells (PBMCs), obtained when the disease was refractory, from a patient treated with antithyroid drugs. The origin of the receptors is a female donor with Graves disease. CDR3s include the opening cysteine and the closing phenylalanine or tryptophan. D genes are given only for firm matches. Clone size is stated in some rows and not others, as once, few, many or a class when expanded.

abundance	v_gene	d_gene	j_gene	CDR3nt	CDR3aa
few	TRBV9	TRBD2	TRBJ2-7	TGTGCCAGCAGCCAGGAGGCGGGAGGGGCCTACGAGCAGTACTTC	CASSQEAGGAYEQYF
many	TRBV6-5	TRBD1	TRBJ1-1	TGTGCCAGCAGTTACTCAGCAGGGGGCCCGATCGGCACTGAAGCTTTCTTT	CASSYSAGGPIGTEAFF
-	TRBV25-1	TRBD2	TRBJ2-7	TGTGCCAGCAGTGAATTTGGGGACTACTACGAGCAGTACTTC	CASSEFGDYYEQYF
-	TRBV7-9	-	TRBJ2-7	TGTGCCAGCAGCTTATTGGAGGGCTACGAGCAGTACTTC	CASSLLEGYEQYF
-	TRBV6-2/TRBV6-3	-	TRBJ2-7	TGTGCCAGCCTGAGCGCCGGGCTTCACGAGCAGTACTTC	CASLSAGLHEQYF
few	TRBV9	-	TRBJ2-5	TGTGCCAGCAGCGATCCGGGATTTGAAGAGACCCAGTACTTC	CASSDPGFEETQYF
-	TRBV7-2	TRBD1	TRBJ1-2	TGTGCCAGCAGCTTACCACTCGGACAGGGGATCCATGGCTACACCTTC	CASSLPLGQGIHGYTF
-	TRBV11-2	-	TRBJ2-3	TGTGCCAGCAGCTTAGATATCGGGTTGGCAGATACGCAGTATTTT	CASSLDIGLADTQYF
many	TRBV28	-	TRBJ1-5	TGTGCCAGCAGTCCACAGGGTCGTGGCAATCAGCCCCAGCATTTT	CASSPQGRGNQPQHF
many	TRBV2	TRBD1	TRBJ2-5	TGTGCCAGCAGTGAAGGCAGGGGGCAAGAGACCCAGTACTTC	CASSEGRGQETQYF
many	TRBV12-3/TRBV12-4	TRBD2	TRBJ2-5	TGTGCCAGCAGTTTACCTCTGGGACTAGCGGGAGAAGAGACCCAGTACTTC	CASSLPLGLAGEETQYF
few	TRBV10-3	-	TRBJ2-7	TGTGCCATCAGTGAGTTCTTCTACGAGCAGTACTTC	CAISEFFYEQYF
-	TRBV7-9	TRBD2	TRBJ2-3	TGTGCCAGCAGCTTGGGACTAGATGGTCCGTATTTT	CASSLGLDGPYF
many	TRBV12-3/TRBV12-4	TRBD2	TRBJ2-5	TGTGCCAGCAGTTTCCCTAGCGGGAGAGAGACCCAGTACTTC	CASSFPSGRETQYF
many	TRBV5-5	-	TRBJ1-5	TGTGCCAGCAGCCGGATGGCTAGCAATCAGCCCCAGCATTTT	CASSRMASNQPQHF
-	TRBV19	TRBD1	TRBJ2-7	TGTGCCAGTAGTATTGGCGGACAGGGCTACGAGCAGTACTTC	CASSIGGQGYEQYF
-	TRBV27	-	TRBJ1-2	TGTGCCAGCAGTTTAGCGCGGGGCTGGGCGAATGGCTACACCTTC	CASSLARGWANGYTF
few	TRBV24-1	TRBD1	TRBJ2-7	TGTGCCACCAGTGATCGCTCCGGGACAGACTCCTACGAGCAGTACTTC	CATSDRSGTDSYEQYF
few	TRBV12-3/TRBV12-4	-	TRBJ2-7	TGTGCCAGCAGTTCCCGACAGGTGAAAAGCTACGAGCAGTACTTC	CASSSRQVKSYEQYF
many	TRBV6-1	-	TRBJ1-5	TGTGCCAGCGGACAACAGGGCAATCAGCCCCAGCATTTT	CASGQQGNQPQHF
many	TRBV6-2/TRBV6-3	TRBD2	TRBJ2-5	TGTGCCACCTCTAGCGGGAGTGCAGAGACCCAGTACTTC	CATSSGSAETQYF
-	TRBV25-1	-	TRBJ2-2	TGTGCCGGAAGGGGGGCTGGGGAGCTGTTTTTT	CAGRGAGELFF
-	TRBV29-1	-	TRBJ2-6	TGCAGCGTGAAGGTCGGGGCCGGGGCCAACGTCCTGACTTTC	CSVKVGAGANVLTF
many	TRBV27	-	TRBJ2-7	TGTGCCAGTAAGACCTCCGGGACAATCTACGAGCAGTACTTC	CASKTSGTIYEQYF
-	TRBV29-1	TRBD2	TRBJ2-7	TGCAGCGCCCTGACTGCGGCAGCGGGAGACTCCTACGAGCAGTACTTC	CSALTAAAGDSYEQYF
many	TRBV28	TRBD1	TRBJ1-4	TGTGCCAGCAGTTCTACGGGACAGGTTAATGAAAAACTGTTTTTT	CASSSTGQVNEKLFF
once	TRBV6-2/TRBV6-3	-	TRBJ1-1	TGTGCCAGCAGGTCCGGCTGGGGCACTGAAGCTTTCTTT	CASRSGWGTEAFF
-	TRBV7-2	TRBD2	TRBJ2-2	TGTGCCAGCAGCTTAATGACTAGCGGAAACACCGGGGAGCTGTTTTTT	CASSLMTSGNTGELFF
many	TRBV28	TRBD2	TRBJ2-7	TGTGCCAGCACAATCGGTAGCGGGAGGTACGAGCAGTACTTC	CASTIGSGRYEQYF
many	TRBV28	-	TRBJ1-1	TGTGCCAGCAGTTCGGGACCGCTATTGAACACTGAAGCTTTCTTT	CASSSGPLLNTEAFF
many	TRBV5-1	-	TRBJ1-1	TGCGCCAGCAGCTTGGGCGACAGGCGGAACACTGAAGCTTTCTTT	CASSLGDRRNTEAFF
few	TRBV20-1	-	TRBJ2-7	TGCAGTGCTAGAGATGAGGGGGCGGGAGCCGCTCTCTCCTACGAGCAGTACTTC	CSARDEGAGAALSYEQYF
-	TRBV5-1	-	TRBJ2-7	TGCGCCAGCAGCACGCACTCCGGGACGGTAACCTACGAGCAGTGCTTC	CASSTHSGTVTYEQCF
-	TRBV3-1	-	TRBJ1-1	TGTGCCAGCAGCCAAGCGAACACTGAAGCTTCCTTT	CASSQANTEASF
few	TRBV6-1	TRBD1	TRBJ2-7	TGTGCCAGCAGTGAAAGTTCGGCCCCGACAGGGAAACCCTACGAGCAGTACTTC	CASSESSAPTGKPYEQYF
many	TRBV29-1	TRBD2	TRBJ2-7	TGCAGCGTGGGGACTAGCGGCTACGAGCAGTACTTC	CSVGTSGYEQYF
few	TRBV7-6	-	TRBJ1-4	TGTGCCAGCAGCTTAAGGGGGAGTTCAACTAATGAAAAACTGTTTTTT	CASSLRGSSTNEKLFF
few	TRBV19	-	TRBJ1-3	TGTGCCAGTAGCACACAGGGAAGTGGAAACACCATATATTTT	CASSTQGSGNTIYF
many	TRBV6-2/TRBV6-3	-	TRBJ2-7	TGTGCCACAGTTACGGAGCCTTTATCCTACGAGCAGTACTTC	CATVTEPLSYEQYF
-	TRBV4-1	TRBD2	TRBJ2-7	TGCGCCAGCAGCCAAGCACTAGCGGGAGGTAACGAGCAGTACTTC	CASSQALAGGNEQYF
few	TRBV30	TRBD2	TRBJ2-7	TGTGCCTGGAGTCGGACTAGCGGGAGGTCCTACGAGCAGTACTTC	CAWSRTSGRSYEQYF
-	TRBV5-6	-	TRBJ1-2	TGTGCCAGCAGCTTGGTCGGACCGGGCTATGGCTACACCTTC	CASSLVGPGYGYTF